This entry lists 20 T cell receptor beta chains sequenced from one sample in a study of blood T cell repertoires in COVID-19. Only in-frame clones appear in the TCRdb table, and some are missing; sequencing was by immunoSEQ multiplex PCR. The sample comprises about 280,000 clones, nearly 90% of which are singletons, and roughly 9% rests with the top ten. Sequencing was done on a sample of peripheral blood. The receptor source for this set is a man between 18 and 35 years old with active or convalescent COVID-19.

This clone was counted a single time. The CDR3, as DNA: TGTGCCAGCAGCCAGGACAGGGGGGGACAGCCCCAGCATTTT. Amino acid sequence: CASSQDRGGQPQHF. V gene TRBV6-6 combines with J gene TRBJ1-5; 10 bases match TRBD1. Germline CDR1 reads MNHNY; CDR2 reads SVGAGI (reference sequence). This CDR3 is built from 14 residues. The junction had 6 bases not matched to a gene; V was cut back by 6 bases and J by 7 bases.

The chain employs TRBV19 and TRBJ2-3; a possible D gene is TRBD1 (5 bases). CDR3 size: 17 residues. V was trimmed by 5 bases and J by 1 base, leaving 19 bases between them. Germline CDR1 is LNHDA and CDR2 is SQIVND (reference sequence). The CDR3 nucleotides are TGTGCCAGTAGTTCCGGGCCAGGGCCCTTGGGCACAGATACGCAGTATTTT. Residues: CASSSGPGPLGTDTQYF.

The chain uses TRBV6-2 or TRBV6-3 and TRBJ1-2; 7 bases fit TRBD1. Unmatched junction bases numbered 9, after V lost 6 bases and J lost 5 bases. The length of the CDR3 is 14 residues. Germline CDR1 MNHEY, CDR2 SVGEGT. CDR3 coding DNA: TGTGCCAGCAGCTTCGACAGGGACAGATATGGCTACACCTTC. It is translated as CASSFDRDRYGYTF.

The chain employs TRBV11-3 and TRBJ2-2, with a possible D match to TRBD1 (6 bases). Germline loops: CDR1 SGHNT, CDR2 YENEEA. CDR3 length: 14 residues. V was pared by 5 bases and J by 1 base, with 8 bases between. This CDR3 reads CASSPGQNTGELFF. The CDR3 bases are TGTGCCAGCAGCCCGGGACAGAACACCGGGGAGCTGTTTTTT.

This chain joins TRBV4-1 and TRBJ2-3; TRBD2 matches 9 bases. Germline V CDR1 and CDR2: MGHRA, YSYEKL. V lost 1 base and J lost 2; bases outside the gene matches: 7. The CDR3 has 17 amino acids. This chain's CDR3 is CASSQGSAGGYTDTQYF. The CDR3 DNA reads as TGCGCCAGCAGCCAAGGGTCAGCGGGGGGCTACACAGATACGCAGTATTTT.

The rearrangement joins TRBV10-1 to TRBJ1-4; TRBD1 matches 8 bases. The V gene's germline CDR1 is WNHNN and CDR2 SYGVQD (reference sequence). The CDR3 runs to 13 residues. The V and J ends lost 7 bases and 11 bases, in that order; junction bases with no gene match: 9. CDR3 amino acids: CASKGRGLQKLFF. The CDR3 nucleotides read TGCGCCAGCAAGGGCAGGGGGCTTCAGAAACTGTTTTTT.

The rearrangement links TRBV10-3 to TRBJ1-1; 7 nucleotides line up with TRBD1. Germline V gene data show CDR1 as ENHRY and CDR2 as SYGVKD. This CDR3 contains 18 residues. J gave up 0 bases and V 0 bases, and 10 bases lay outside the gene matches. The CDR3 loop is CAISESSGGELMNTEAFF. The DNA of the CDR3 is TGTGCCATCAGTGAGTCGTCAGGGGGAGAACTAATGAACACTGAAGCTTTCTTT.

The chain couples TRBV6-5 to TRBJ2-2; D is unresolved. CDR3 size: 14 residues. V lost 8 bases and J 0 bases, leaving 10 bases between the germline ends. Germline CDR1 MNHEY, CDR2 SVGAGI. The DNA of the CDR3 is TGTGCCAGCTGGCCGGCGGCGAACACCGGGGAGCTGTTTTTT. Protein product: CASWPAANTGELFF.

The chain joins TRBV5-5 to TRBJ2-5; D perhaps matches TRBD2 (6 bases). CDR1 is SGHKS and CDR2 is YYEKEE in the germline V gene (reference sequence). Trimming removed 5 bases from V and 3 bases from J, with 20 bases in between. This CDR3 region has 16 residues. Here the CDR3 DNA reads TGTGCCAGCAGTTCCTCCGGGAGCAGAAGAAAAGAGACCCAGTACTTC. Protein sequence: CASSSSGSRRKETQYF.

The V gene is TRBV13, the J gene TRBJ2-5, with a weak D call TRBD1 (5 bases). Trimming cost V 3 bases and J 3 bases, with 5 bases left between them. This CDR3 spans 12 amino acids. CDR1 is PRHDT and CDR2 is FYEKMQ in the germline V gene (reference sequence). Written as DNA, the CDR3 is TGTGCCAGCAGCTTGGACAAAGAGACCCAGTACTTC. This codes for CASSLDKETQYF.

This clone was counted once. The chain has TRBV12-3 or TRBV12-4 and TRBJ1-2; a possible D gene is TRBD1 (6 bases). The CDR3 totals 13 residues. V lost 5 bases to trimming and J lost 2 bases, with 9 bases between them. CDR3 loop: CASSTTGNYGYTF. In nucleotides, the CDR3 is TGTGCCAGCAGTACCACAGGGAACTATGGCTACACCTTC.

This chain's CDR3 is CASSPAPRGLSEKLFF. CDR3 bases: TGTGCCAGCAGCCCCGCCCCCAGGGGTTTATCTGAAAAACTGTTTTTT. The rearrangement uses TRBV7-9 and TRBJ1-4; TRBD1 is a possible D gene (6 bases). This CDR3 region has 16 residues. Germline V gives CDR1 SEHNR, CDR2 FQNEAQ (reference sequence). Trimming shortened V by 5 bases and J by 7 bases, and 20 bases separated the two germline ends.

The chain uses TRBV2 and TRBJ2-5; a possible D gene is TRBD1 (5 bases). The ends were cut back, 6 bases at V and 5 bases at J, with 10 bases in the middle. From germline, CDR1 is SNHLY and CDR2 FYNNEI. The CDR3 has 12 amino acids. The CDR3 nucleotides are TGTGCCAGCAGAGAAAACAGGGAGACCCAGTACTTC. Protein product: CASRENRETQYF. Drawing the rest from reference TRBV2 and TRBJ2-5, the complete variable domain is EPEVTQTPSHQVTQMGQEVILRCVPISNHLYFYWYRQILGQKVEFLVSFYNNEISEKSEIFDDQFSVERPDGSNFTLKIRSTKLEDSAMYFCASRENRETQYFGPGTRLLVL.

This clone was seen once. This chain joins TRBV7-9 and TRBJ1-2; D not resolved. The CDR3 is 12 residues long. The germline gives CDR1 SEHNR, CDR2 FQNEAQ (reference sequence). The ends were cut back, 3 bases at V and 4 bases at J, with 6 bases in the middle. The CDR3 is CASSLAAYGYTF. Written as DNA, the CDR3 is TGTGCCAGCAGCTTGGCGGCCTATGGCTACACCTTC.

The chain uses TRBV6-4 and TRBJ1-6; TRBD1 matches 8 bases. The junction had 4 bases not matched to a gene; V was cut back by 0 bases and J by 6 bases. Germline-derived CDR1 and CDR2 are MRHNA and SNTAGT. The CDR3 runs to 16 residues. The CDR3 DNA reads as TGTGCCAGCAGTGACTCGACAGGGGAAGGTAATTCACCCCTCCACTTT. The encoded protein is CASSDSTGEGNSPLHF.

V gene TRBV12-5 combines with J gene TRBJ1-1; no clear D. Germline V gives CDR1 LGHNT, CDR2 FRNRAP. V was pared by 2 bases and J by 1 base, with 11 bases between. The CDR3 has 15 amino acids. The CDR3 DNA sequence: TGTGCTAGTGGTTTGTGGTGGTGGAGGAACACTGAAGCTTTCTTT. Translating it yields CASGLWWWRNTEAFF.

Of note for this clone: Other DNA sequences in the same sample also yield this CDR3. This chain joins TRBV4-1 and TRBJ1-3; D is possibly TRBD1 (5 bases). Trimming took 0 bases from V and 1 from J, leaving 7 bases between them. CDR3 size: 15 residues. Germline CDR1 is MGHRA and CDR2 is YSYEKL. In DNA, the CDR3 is TGCGCCAGCAGCCAAGATAGGGGTTCTGGAAACACCATATATTTT. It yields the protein CASSQDRGSGNTIYF.

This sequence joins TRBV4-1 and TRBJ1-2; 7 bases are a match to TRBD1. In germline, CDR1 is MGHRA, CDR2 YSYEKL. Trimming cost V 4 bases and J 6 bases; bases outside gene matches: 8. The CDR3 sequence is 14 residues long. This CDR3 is CASSLQGRSNGYTF. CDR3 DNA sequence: TGCGCCAGCAGCCTACAGGGGAGGAGTAATGGCTACACCTTC.

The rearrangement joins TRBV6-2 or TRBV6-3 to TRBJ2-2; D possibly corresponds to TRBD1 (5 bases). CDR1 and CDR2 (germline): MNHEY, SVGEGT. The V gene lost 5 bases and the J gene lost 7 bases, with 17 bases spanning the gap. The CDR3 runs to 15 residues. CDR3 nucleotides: TGTGCCAGCAGTCCGAGCCTCCAGGGAATCGGGGAGCTGTTTTTT. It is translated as CASSPSLQGIGELFF.

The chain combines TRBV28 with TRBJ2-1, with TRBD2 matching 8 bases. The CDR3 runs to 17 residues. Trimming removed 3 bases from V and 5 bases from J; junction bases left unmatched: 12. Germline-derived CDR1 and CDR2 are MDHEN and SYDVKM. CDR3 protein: CASSFDIGTRRDNEQFF. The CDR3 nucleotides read TGTGCCAGCAGTTTTGATATAGGGACTAGAAGGGACAATGAGCAGTTCTTC.